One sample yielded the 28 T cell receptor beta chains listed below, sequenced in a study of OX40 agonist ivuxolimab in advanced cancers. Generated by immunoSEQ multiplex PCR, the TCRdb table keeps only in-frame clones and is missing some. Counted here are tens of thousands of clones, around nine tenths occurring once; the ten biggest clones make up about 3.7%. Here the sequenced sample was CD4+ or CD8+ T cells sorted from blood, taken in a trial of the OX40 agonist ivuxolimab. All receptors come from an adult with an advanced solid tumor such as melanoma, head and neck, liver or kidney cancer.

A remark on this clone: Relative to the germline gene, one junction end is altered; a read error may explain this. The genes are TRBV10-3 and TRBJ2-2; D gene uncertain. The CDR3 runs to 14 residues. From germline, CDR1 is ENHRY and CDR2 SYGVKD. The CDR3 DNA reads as TGTGCCATCACTGAGCTCCCCGGAACTGGGGAGCTGTTTTTT. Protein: CAITELPGTGELFF.

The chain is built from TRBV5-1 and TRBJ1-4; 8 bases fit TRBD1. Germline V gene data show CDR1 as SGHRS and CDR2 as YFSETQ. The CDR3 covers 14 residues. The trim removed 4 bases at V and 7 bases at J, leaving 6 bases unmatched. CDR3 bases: TGCGCCAGCAGCCTAGGACAGGGAGGTGAAAAACTGTTTTTT. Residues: CASSLGQGGEKLFF. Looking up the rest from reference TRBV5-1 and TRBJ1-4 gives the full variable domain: KAGVTQTPRYLIKTRGQQVTLSCSPISGHRSVSWYQQTPGQGLQFLFEYFSETQRNKGNFPGRFSGRQFSNSRSEMNVSTLELGDSALYLCASSLGQGGEKLFFGSGTQLSVL.

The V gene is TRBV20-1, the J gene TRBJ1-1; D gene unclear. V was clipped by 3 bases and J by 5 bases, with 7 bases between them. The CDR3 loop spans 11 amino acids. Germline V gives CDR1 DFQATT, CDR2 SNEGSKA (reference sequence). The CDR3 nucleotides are TGCAGTGCTAGTAAGGGAACTGAAGCTTTCTTT. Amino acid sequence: CSASKGTEAFF.

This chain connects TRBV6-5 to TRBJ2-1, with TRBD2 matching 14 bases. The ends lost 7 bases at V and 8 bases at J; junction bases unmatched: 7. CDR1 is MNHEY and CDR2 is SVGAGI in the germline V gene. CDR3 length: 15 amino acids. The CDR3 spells CASNAGTSGRDEQFF. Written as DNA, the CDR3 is TGTGCCAGCAATGCCGGGACTAGCGGGAGAGATGAGCAGTTCTTC.

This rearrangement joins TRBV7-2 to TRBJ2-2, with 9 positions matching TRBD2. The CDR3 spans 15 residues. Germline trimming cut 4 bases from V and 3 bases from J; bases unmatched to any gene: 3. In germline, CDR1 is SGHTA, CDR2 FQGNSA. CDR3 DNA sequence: TGTGCCAGCAGCTGGGGACTAGCCGACACCGGGGAGCTGTTTTTT. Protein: CASSWGLADTGELFF. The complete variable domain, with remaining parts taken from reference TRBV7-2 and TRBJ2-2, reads GAGVSQSPSNKVTEKGKDVELRCDPISGHTALYWYRQSLGQGLEFLIYFQGNSAPDKSGLPSDRFSAERTGGSVSTLTIQRTQQEDSAVYLCASSWGLADTGELFFGEGSRLTVL.

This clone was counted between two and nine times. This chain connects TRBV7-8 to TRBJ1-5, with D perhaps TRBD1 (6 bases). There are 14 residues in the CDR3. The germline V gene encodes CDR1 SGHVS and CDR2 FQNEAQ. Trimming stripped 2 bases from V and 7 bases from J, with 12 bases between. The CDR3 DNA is TGTGCCAGCAGCTTATTATCAGGGGTACAGCCCCAGCATTTT. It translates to CASSLLSGVQPQHF.

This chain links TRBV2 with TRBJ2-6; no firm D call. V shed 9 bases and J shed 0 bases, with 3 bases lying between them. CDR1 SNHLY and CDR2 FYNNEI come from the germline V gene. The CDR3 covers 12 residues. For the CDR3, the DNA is TGTGCCAGAAGCTCTGGGGCCAACGTCCTGACTTTC. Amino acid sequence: CARSSGANVLTF. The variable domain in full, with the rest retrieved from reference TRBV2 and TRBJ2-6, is EPEVTQTPSHQVTQMGQEVILRCVPISNHLYFYWYRQILGQKVEFLVSFYNNEISEKSEIFDDQFSVERPDGSNFTLKIRSTKLEDSAMYFCARSSGANVLTFGAGSRLTVL.

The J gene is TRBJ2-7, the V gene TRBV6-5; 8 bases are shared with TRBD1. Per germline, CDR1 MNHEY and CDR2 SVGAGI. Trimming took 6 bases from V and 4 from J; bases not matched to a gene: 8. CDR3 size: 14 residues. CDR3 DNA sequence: TGTGCCAGCAGAGGACAGGGTTGGGGTTACGAGCAGTACTTC. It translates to CASRGQGWGYEQYF.

The CDR3 DNA reads TGTGCCAGCAGCCCTGCCGGCAGGGGTAACGAGCAGTACTTC. Protein: CASSPAGRGNEQYF. This chain links TRBV5-4 with TRBJ2-7; TRBD1 is a possible D gene (6 bases). This CDR3 has 14 residues. V dropped 4 bases and J dropped 5 bases, with 16 bases sitting between them. Germline lookup yields CDR1 SGHNT and CDR2 YYREEE (reference sequence).

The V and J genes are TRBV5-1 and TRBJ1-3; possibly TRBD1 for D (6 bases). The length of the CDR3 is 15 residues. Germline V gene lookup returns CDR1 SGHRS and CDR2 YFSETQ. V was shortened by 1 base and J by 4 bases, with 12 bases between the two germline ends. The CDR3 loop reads CASSLSGVRGNTIYF. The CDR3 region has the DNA TGCGCCAGCAGCTTGTCAGGGGTGAGAGGAAACACCATATATTTT. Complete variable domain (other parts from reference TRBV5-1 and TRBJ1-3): KAGVTQTPRYLIKTRGQQVTLSCSPISGHRSVSWYQQTPGQGLQFLFEYFSETQRNKGNFPGRFSGRQFSNSRSEMNVSTLELGDSALYLCASSLSGVRGNTIYFGEGSWLTVV.

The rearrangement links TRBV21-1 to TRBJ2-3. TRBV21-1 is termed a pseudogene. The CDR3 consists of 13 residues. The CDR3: CASSKAGRDTQYF. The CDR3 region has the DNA TGTGCCAGCAGCAAGGCAGGACGAGATACGCAGTATTTT.

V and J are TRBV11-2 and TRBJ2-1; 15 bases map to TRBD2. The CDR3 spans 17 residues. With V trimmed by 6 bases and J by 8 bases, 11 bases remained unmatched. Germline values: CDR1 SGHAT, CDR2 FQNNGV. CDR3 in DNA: TGTGCCAGCAGTTGGACTAGCGGGAGGGCCTTAGTCCATGAGCAGTTCTTC. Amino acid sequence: CASSWTSGRALVHEQFF.

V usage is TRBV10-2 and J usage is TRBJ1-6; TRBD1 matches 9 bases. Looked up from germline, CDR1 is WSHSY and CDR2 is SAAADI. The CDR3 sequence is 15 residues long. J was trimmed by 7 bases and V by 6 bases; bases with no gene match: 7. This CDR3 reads CASRRTGAQNSPLHF. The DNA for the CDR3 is TGCGCCAGCAGACGGACAGGGGCGCAAAATTCACCCCTCCACTTT.

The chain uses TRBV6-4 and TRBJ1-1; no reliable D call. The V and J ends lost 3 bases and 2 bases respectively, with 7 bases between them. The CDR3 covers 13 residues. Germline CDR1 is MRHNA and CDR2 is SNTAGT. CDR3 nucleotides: TGTGCCAGCAGTGAGAAAAGCAACACTGAAGCTTTCTTT. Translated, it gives CASSEKSNTEAFF.

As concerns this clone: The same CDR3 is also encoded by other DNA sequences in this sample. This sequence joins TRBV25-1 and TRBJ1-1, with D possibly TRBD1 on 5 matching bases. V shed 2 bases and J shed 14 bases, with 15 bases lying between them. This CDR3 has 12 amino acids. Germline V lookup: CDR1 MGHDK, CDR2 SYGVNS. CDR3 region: CASSELGGPAFF. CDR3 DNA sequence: TGTGCCAGCAGTGAACTTGGGGGTCCCGCCTTCTTT.

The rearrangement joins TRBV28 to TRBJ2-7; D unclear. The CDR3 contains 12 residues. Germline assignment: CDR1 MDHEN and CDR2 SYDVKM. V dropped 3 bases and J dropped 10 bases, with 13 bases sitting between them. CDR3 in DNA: TGTGCCAGCAGTTTTTTAACAGATAGACAGTACTTC. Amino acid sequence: CASSFLTDRQYF.

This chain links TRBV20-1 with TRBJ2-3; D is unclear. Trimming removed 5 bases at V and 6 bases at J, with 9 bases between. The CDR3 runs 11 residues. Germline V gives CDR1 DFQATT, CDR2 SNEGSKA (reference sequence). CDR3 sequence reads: CSAVIGDTQYF. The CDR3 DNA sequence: TGCAGTGCTGTTATCGGGGATACGCAGTATTTT.

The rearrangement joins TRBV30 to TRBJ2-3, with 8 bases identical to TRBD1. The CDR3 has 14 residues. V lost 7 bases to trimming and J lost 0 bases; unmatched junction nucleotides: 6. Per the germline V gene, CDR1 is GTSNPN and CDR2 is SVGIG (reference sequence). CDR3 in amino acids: CASYRGSSTDTQYF. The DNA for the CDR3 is TGTGCCTCTTACAGGGGGAGTAGCACAGATACGCAGTATTTT.

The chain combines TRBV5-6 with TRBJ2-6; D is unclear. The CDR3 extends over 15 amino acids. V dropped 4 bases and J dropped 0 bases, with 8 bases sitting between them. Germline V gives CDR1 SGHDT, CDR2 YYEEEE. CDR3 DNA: TGTGCCAGCAGCGGACCAGACTCTGGGGCCAACGTCCTGACTTTC. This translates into CASSGPDSGANVLTF.

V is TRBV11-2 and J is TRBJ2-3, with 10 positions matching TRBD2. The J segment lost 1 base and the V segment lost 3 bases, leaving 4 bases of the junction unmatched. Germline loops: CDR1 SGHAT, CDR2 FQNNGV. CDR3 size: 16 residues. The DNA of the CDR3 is TGTGCCAGCAGCTTCCCTAGCGGGAGTGGCACAGATACGCAGTATTTT. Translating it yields CASSFPSGSGTDTQYF.

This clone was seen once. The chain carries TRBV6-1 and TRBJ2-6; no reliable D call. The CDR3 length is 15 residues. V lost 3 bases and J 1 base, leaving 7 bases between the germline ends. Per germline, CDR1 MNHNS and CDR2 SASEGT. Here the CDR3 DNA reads TGTGCCAGCAGTGAGGAGCCATCTGGGGCCAACGTCCTGACTTTC. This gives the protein CASSEEPSGANVLTF.

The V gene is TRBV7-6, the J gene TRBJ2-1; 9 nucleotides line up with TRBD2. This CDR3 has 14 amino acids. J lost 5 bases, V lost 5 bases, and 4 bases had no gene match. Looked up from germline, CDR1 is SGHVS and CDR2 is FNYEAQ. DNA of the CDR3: TGTGCCAGCAGCCAGGGACTAGCCCACAATGAGCAGTTCTTC. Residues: CASSQGLAHNEQFF. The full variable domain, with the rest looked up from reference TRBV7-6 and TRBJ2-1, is GAGVSQSPRYKVTKRGQDVALRCDPISGHVSLYWYRQALGQGPEFLTYFNYEAQQDKSGLPNDRFSAERPEGSISTLTIQRTEQRDSAMYRCASSQGLAHNEQFFGPGTRLTVL.

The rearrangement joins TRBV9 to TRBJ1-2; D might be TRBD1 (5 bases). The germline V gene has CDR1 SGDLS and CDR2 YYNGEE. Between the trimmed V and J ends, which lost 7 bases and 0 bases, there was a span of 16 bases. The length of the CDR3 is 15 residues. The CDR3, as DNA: TGTGCCAGCGGTCCACTCACAGGAGCTAACTATGGCTACACCTTC. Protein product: CASGPLTGANYGYTF.

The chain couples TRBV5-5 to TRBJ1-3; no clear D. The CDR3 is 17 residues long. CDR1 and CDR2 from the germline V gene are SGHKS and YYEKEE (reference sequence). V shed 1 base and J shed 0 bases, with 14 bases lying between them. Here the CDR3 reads CASSLYLPLSSGNTIYF. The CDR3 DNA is TGTGCCAGCAGCTTGTATCTCCCTCTGAGCTCTGGAAACACCATATATTTT. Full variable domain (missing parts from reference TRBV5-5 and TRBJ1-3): DAGVTQSPTHLIKTRGQQVTLRCSPISGHKSVSWYQQVLGQGPQFIFQYYEKEERGRGNFPDRFSARQFPNYSSELNVNALLLGDSALYLCASSLYLPLSSGNTIYFGEGSWLTVV.

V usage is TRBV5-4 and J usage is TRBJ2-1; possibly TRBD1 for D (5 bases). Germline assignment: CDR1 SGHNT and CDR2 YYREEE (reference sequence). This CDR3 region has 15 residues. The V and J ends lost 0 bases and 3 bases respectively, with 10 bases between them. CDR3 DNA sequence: TGTGCCAGCAGCTTGGTAGGGGCCAGCTACAATGAGCAGTTCTTC. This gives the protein CASSLVGASYNEQFF.

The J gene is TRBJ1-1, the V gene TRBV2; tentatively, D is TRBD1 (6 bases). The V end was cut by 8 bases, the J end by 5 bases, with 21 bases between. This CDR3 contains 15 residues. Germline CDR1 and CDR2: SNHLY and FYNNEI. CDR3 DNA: TGTGCCAGCCGGGGGAGTGGGGGCATGGGAACTGAAGCTTTCTTT. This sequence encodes CASRGSGGMGTEAFF.

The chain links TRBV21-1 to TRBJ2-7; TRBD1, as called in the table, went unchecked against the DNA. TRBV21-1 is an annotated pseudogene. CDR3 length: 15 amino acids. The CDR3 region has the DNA TGTGCCAGCAGCAAAGTAAGACAGGACTCCTACGAGCAGTACTTC. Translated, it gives CASSKVRQDSYEQYF.

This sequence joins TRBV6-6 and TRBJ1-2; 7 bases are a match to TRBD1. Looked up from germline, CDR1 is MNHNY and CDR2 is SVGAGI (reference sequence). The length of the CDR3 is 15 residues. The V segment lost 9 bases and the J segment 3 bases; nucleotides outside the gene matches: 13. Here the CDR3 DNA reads TGTGCCAGTTCGATGGACAGGAACGATCACTATGGCTACACCTTC. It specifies CASSMDRNDHYGYTF.